Sequencing of this T cell receptor beta chain was carried out in a study of blood T cells in healthy people across ages. Study-wide points: Diversity of TCR beta per million T cells declined in a roughly linear way with age.

The CDR3 has 12 amino acids. Trimming took 6 bases from V and 4 from J, leaving 12 bases between them. Germline V gives CDR1 DFQATT, CDR2 SNEGSKA (reference sequence). Researchers collected around 11 milliliters of peripheral blood from every single donor. Then a second PCR, running about 6 to 12 cycles, was carried out with a sample-barcoded 5' primer and a J-beta primer mix. The template-switch adaptor was a 5' adaptor with 12 random nucleotides. It tagged each cDNA molecule. MiXCR, run by TCRdb on the 5' RACE reads, gives a single entry per CDR3 protein. The table records some 710,000 distinct CDR3 sequences, around half of them present only once. On this clonotype: Its specificity is not known.

The receptor's source is a man at least 80 years old in good health. The material sequenced was blood. The V gene is TRBV20-1, the J gene TRBJ1-2, with a possible D match to TRBD1 (6 bases). The CDR3 nucleotides are TGCAGTGCCCCGAAGGGGGTCTATGGCTACACCTTC. Translated, it gives CSAPKGVYGYTF.